This T cell receptor (beta chain) was recorded in a study of blood T cell repertoires in COVID-19 (dated by TCRdb to the early 2020s). Some background on the complete study: The collaborator samples originated in the United States, Italy and Spain and spanned the acute and convalescent phases of COVID-19. Subjects who had been exposed to COVID-19, were actively infected with it, or had recovered from it provided the deeply sampled blood TCRbeta repertoires that made up the dataset. The samples were drawn from two sources: the first 160 participants of the ongoing ImmuneRACE study, and about 1,300 subjects contributed by 6 global collaborators. The prospective study material was composed of cDNA or gDNA derived from T cells, B-cell-depleted T cells, or PBMCs. HLA class I and class II types, where available, came from metadata supplied by the sample provider rather than from assay-based typing. The repertoires were released in a freely available public database intended as a resource for research on the immune response to SARS-CoV-2. A de-identified subject ID, COVID-19 status, age in years and sex were almost always included in the sample metadata. Points the paper makes about the study in general: How much clinical and demographic metadata was included differed by source and by participant, and the metadata was provided uncurated.

Whole blood was collected in K2EDTA tubes by collaborating institutions according to the institutions' own protocols. For TCRbeta analysis, collaborators shipped samples as frozen whole blood, isolated PBMCs, or DNA extracted from either of those sample types. Worth noting for this clone: This clone's antigen is unknown. No clone much larger than this one lies a single base away; base qualities are absent.

TCRbeta CDR3 regions were amplified from genomic DNA using the immunoSEQ Assay, a bias-controlled multiplex PCR. In the original analysis: The number of nucleated cells in each sample was estimated by amplification of reference gene primers within the assay. Sequence reads were collapsed and filtered to measure the absolute abundance of every unique TCRbeta CDR3 rearrangement. For each sample, productive Simpson clonality was calculated as the square root of Simpson's diversity index over productive rearrangements. The source is immuneACCESS, and TCRdb retained only in-frame sequences with V and J called. Part of the clones is not carried over; for the studies checked, unresolved V genes explain less than half of this, and the remainder is unexplained. The V and J calls and clone size come from that table; D and trimming were worked out from the DNA. The sample data list tens of thousands of clones, and about 80% of these were observed just once. The ten largest clones add up to approximately 40% of the sample.

The CDR3 measures 16 amino acids from cysteine to phenylalanine. Kept here is only the CDR3 DNA, which spans 48 bases and is read in frame from base 1. Here V drops 3 bases and J drops 4 bases, and the junction holds 7 bases not matched to any gene. CDR1 and CDR2 are read off the germline V gene (reference sequence) as SGHNT and YYREEE. Sequences were obtained from peripheral blood. The chain links TRBV5-4 with TRBJ2-3, with 11 bases in between that match TRBD2. This receptor was obtained from a woman between 65 and 79 years old with acute or convalescent COVID-19. DNA sequence: TGTGCCAGCAGCTCCCCCGGGACTAGCGGAGCAGATACGCAGTATTTT. This translates into CASSSPGTSGADTQYF.